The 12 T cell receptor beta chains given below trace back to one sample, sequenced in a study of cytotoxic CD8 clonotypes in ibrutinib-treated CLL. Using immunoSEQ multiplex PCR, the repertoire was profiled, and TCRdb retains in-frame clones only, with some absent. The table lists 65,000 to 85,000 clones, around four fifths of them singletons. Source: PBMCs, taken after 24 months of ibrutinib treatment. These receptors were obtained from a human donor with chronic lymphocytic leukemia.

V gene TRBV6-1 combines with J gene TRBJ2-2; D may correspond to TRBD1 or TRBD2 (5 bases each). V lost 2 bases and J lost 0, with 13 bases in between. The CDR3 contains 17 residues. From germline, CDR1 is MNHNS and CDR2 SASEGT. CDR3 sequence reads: CASSERWGGPNTGELFF. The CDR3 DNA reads TGTGCCAGCAGTGAAAGGTGGGGCGGGCCGAACACCGGGGAGCTGTTTTTT.

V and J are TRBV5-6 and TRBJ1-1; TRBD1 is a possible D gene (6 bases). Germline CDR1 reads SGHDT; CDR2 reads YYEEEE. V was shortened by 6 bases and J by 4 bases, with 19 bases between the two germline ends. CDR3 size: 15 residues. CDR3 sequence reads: CASTPQGGGSTEAFF. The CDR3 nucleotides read TGTGCCAGCACCCCCCAAGGAGGGGGGAGCACTGAAGCTTTCTTT. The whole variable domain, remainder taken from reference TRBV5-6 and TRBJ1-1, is DAGVTQSPTHLIKTRGQQVTLRCSPKSGHDTVSWYQQALGQGPQFIFQYYEEEERQRGNFPDRFSGHQFPNYSSELNVNALLLGDSALYLCASTPQGGGSTEAFFGQGTRLTVV.

The CDR3 region has the DNA TGTGCCAGCAGTTTCGGTGGAGGGGGCCAAGAGACCCAGTACTTC. Translated, it gives CASSFGGGGQETQYF. The chain joins TRBV28 to TRBJ2-5, with D possibly called TRBD1 or TRBD2 (6 bases each). Germline CDR1 is MDHEN and CDR2 is SYDVKM. Trimming left V 3 bases short and J 1 base short, with 12 bases between. The CDR3 extends over 15 amino acids.

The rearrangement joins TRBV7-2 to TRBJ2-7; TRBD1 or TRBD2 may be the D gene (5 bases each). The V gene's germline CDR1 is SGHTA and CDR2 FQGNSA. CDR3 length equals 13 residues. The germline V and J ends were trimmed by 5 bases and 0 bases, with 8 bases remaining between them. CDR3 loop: CASSRDRSYEQYF. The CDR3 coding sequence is TGTGCCAGCAGCCGGGACCGCTCCTACGAGCAGTACTTC. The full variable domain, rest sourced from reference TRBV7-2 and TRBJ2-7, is GAGVSQSPSNKVTEKGKDVELRCDPISGHTALYWYRQSLGQGLEFLIYFQGNSAPDKSGLPSDRFSAERTGGSVSTLTIQRTQQEDSAVYLCASSRDRSYEQYFGPGTRLTVT.

CDR3 protein: CASSLRTGIPYEQYF. CDR3 nucleotides: TGTGCCAGCAGCCTTCGAACAGGGATCCCCTACGAGCAGTACTTC. The chain has TRBV13 and TRBJ2-7, with D perhaps TRBD1 (6 bases). Germline CDR1 PRHDT, CDR2 FYEKMQ (reference sequence). The CDR3 sequence is 15 residues long. The V end lost 5 bases, the J end lost 2 bases, and 16 bases lay between the germline ends.

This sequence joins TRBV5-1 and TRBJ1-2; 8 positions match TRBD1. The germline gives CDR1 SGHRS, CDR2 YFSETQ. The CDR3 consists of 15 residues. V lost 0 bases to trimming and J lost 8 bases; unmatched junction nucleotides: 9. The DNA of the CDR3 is TGCGCCAGCAGCTTGGTAAAGGCAGGGGGCATGGGCTACACCTTC. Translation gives CASSLVKAGGMGYTF.

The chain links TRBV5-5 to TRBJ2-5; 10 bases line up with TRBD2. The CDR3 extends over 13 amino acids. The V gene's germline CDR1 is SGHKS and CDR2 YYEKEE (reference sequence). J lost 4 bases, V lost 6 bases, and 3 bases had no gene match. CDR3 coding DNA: TGTGCCAGCATCCCTAGCGGGAGAGAGACCCAGTACTTC. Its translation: CASIPSGRETQYF.

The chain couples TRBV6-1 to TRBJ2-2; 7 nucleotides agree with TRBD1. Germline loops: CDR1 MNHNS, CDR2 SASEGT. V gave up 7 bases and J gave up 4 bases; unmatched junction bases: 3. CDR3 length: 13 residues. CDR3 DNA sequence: TGTGCCAGCAAGGGGGCGGGCACCGGGGAGCTGTTTTTT. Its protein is CASKGAGTGELFF.

The DNA for the CDR3 is TGTGCCATCAGTGGTTCTAGCGGCCAATACGAGCAGTACTTC. Its translation is CAISGSSGQYEQYF. V usage is TRBV10-3 and J usage is TRBJ2-7; 7 nucleotides agree with TRBD2. Germline trimming cut 4 bases from V and 4 bases from J; bases unmatched to any gene: 7. This CDR3 has 14 residues. CDR1 ENHRY and CDR2 SYGVKD come from the germline V gene.

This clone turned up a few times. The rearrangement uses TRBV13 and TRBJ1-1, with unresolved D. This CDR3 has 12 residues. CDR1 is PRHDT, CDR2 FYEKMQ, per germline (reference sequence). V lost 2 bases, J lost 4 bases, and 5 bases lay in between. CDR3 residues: CASSLRATEAFF. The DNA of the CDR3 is TGTGCCAGCAGCTTAAGAGCCACTGAAGCTTTCTTT.

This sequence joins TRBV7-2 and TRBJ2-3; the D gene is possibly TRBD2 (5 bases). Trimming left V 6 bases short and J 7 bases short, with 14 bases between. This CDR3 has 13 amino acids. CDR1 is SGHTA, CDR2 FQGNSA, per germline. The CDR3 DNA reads TGTGCCAGCAGGGAGGTGGGGTTGAATACGCAGTATTTT. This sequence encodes CASREVGLNTQYF. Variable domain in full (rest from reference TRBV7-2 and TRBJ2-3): GAGVSQSPSNKVTEKGKDVELRCDPISGHTALYWYRQSLGQGLEFLIYFQGNSAPDKSGLPSDRFSAERTGGSVSTLTIQRTQQEDSAVYLCASREVGLNTQYFGPGTRLTVL.

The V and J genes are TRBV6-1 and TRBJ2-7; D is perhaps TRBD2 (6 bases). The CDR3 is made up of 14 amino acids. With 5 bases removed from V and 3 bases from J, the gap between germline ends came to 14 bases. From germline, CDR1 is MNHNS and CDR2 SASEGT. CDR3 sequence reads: CASSIAGRYYEQYF. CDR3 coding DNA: TGTGCCAGCAGTATTGCGGGAAGATACTACGAGCAGTACTTC.